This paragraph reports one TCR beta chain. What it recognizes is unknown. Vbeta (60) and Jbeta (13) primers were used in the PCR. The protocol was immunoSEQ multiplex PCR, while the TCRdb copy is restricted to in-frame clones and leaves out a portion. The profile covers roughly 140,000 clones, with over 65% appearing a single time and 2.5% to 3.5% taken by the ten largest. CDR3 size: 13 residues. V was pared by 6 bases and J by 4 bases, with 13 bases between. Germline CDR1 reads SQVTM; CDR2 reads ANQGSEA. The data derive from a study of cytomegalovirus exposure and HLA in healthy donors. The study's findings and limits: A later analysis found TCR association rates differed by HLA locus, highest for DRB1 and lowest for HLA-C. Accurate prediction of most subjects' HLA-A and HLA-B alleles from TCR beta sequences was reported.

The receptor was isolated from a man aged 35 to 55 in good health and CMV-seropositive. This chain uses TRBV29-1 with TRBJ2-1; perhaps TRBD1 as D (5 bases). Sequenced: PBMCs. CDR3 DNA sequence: TGCAGCGTCGACCCGACAGCTTACAATGAGCAGTTCTTC. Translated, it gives CSVDPTAYNEQFF.